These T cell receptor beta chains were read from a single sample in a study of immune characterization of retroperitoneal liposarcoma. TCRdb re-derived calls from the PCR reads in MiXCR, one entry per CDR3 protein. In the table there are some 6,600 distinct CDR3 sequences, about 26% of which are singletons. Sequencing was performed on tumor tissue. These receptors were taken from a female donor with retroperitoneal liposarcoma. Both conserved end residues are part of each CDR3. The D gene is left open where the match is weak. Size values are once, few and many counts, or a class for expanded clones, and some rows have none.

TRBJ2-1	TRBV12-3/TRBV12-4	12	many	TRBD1	CATAQGWNEQFF	TGTGCCACTGCACAGGGGTGGAATGAGCAGTTCTTC
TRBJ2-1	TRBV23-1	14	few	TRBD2	CASSQSSAGWAEFF	TGCGCCAGCAGTCAATCCTCAGCGGGGTGGGCTGAGTTCTTC
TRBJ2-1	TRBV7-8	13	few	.	CASSFGPSPVQFF	TGTGCCAGCAGCTTTGGGCCCAGTCCGGTGCAGTTCTTC
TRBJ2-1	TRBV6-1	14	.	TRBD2	CASTVGGPHNEQFF	TGTGCCAGCACGGTGGGAGGGCCCCACAATGAGCAGTTCTTC
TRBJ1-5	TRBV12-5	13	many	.	CASLPDGNQPQHF	TGTGCTAGCCTGCCGGATGGCAATCAGCCCCAGCATTTT
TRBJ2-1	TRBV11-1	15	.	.	CASSLRRSSYNEQFF	TGTGCCAGCAGCTTACGGCGGAGCTCCTACAATGAGCAGTTCTTC
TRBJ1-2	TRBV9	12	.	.	CASSEGTEHYTF	TGTGCCAGCAGCGAAGGGACTGAACACTACACCTTC
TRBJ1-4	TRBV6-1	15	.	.	CASNRAGATNEKLFF	TGTGCCTCCAACAGGGCCGGGGCAACTAATGAAAAACTGTTTTTT
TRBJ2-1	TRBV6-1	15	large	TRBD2	CASSEGLAGDFEQFF	TGTGCCAGCAGTGAAGGTTTAGCGGGAGATTTCGAGCAGTTCTTC
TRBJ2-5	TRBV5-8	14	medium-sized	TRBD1	CASSAYRGGETQYF	TGTGCCAGCAGCGCTTACAGGGGCGGGGAGACCCAGTACTTC
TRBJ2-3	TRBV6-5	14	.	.	CASSSGTTGDTQYF	TGTGCCAGCAGTTCCGGGACGACTGGAGATACGCAGTATTTT
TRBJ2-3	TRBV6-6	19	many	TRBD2	CASSLLAGGFDFGTDTQYF	TGTGCCAGCAGTCTACTAGCGGGGGGTTTCGACTTTGGCACAGATACGCAGTATTTT
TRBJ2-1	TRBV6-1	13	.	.	CASSPHLLYEQFF	TGTGCCAGCAGTCCCCACCTTTTATACGAGCAGTTCTTC
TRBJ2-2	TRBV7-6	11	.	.	CASSSGGELFF	TGTGCCAGCAGTTCAGGCGGGGAGCTGTTTTTT
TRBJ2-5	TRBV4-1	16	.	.	CASSQVQGEGFNEQYF	TGTGCCAGCAGCCAAGTTCAGGGGGAGGGATTTAATGAGCAGTACTTC
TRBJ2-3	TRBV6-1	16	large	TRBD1	CASGKTSRGSGDTQYF	TGTGCCAGCGGGAAAACCTCCAGGGGGTCAGGAGATACGCAGTATTTT
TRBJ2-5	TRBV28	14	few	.	CASSLQGFQETQYF	TGTGCCAGCAGCCTACAGGGTTTTCAGGAGACCCAGTACTTC
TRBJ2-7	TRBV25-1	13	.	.	CASSESGPTEQYF	TGTGCCAGCAGTGAATCGGGACCAACCGAGCAGTACTTC
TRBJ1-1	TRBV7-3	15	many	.	CASSLNGRTNTEAFF	TGTGCCAGCAGCTTAAACGGTAGGACGAACACTGAAGCTTTCTTT
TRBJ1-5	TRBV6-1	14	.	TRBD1	CASKGTGVDQPQHF	TGTGCCAGCAAAGGGACAGGGGTGGATCAGCCCCAGCATTTT
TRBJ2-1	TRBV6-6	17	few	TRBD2	CASSYPGLAGDYNEQFF	TGTGCCAGCAGTTACCCGGGACTAGCGGGAGACTACAATGAGCAGTTCTTC
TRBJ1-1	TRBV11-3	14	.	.	CASSPRNRNTEAFF	TGTGCCAGCAGCCCACGGAATCGAAACACTGAAGCTTTCTTT
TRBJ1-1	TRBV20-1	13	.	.	CSAKDRLNTEAFF	TGCAGTGCTAAGGACAGATTGAACACTGAAGCTTTCTTT
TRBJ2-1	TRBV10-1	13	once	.	CASSESGQGEQFF	TGCGCCAGCAGTGAGTCTGGGCAGGGTGAGCAGTTCTTC
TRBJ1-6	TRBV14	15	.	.	CASSPNTGLSSPLHF	TGTGCCAGCAGCCCAAATACAGGGCTATCTTCACCCCTCCACTTT
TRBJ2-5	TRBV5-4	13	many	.	CASSLTGEETQYF	TGTGCCAGCAGCTTGACGGGGGAGGAGACCCAGTACTTC
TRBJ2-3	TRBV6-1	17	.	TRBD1	CASSDPPGGPSTDTQYF	TGTGCCAGCAGTGATCCGCCAGGGGGCCCCAGCACAGATACGCAGTATTTT
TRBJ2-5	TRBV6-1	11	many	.	CASSEAETQYF	TGTGCCAGCAGTGAAGCAGAGACCCAGTACTTC
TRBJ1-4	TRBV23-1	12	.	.	CASSRRREKLFF	TGCGCCAGCAGTCGGAGACGGGAAAAACTGTTTTTT
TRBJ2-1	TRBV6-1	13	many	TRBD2	CAAAGGGSYEQFF	TGTGCCGCCGCCGGGGGGGGTTCCTACGAGCAGTTCTTC
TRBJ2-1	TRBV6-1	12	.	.	CASSKAQGEQFF	TGTGCCAGCAGTAAGGCACAGGGTGAGCAGTTCTTC
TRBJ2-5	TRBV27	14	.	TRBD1	CASSFDRGEETQYF	TGTGCCAGCAGTTTCGACAGGGGTGAGGAGACCCAGTACTTC